A selection of T cell receptor beta chains follows, all from one sample in a study of T cell changes during pregnancy in multiple sclerosis. Some clones are missing from TCRdb's copy, which holds only in-frame ones; the method was immunoSEQ multiplex PCR. The sample consists of roughly 45,000 clones, 88% of them appearing once. The sequencing used CD4+ T cells from peripheral blood mononuclear cells, collected in the second trimester of pregnancy. All receptors come from a female donor with multiple sclerosis, enrolled in a pregnancy study. The CDR3 runs from the conserved cysteine through the conserved F or W. Fields, in order: CDR3 DNA, CDR3 protein, J gene, V gene, D gene. D genes are given only for firm matches.

cdr3_nt: TGCGCCAGCAGCTTTGGGACTAGCGGGAGGGCAGGCGAGCAGTACTTC
cdr3_aa: CASSFGTSGRAGEQYF
j_call: TRBJ2-7
v_call: TRBV5-1
d_call: TRBD2

cdr3_nt: TGCGCCAGCAGCTCGACGGTGGCAGGATCAGGAAACACCATATATTTT
cdr3_aa: CASSSTVAGSGNTIYF
j_call: TRBJ1-3
v_call: TRBV5-1
d_call: .

cdr3_nt: TGTGCCAGCAGTGCGGACAGGGAAGGGGAGACCCAGTACTTC
cdr3_aa: CASSADREGETQYF
j_call: TRBJ2-5
v_call: TRBV28
d_call: TRBD1

cdr3_nt: TGTGCCAGCTCATACAGACAGGGGAAGAATCTTCGGGCTGAAGCTTTCTTT
cdr3_aa: CASSYRQGKNLRAEAFF
j_call: TRBJ1-1
v_call: TRBV18
d_call: TRBD1

cdr3_nt: TGTGCCACCAGCAGAGAAACAGGCAGAGAGACCCAGTACTTC
cdr3_aa: CATSRETGRETQYF
j_call: TRBJ2-5
v_call: TRBV15
d_call: .

cdr3_nt: TGTGCCAGCAGCTTAGAAAGGAGTCAGGGGGGACTGTTTTTT
cdr3_aa: CASSLERSQGGLFF
j_call: TRBJ1-4
v_call: TRBV11-2
d_call: TRBD1

cdr3_nt: TGTGCCAGCAGTGTAACCAGGGGGACCACCGGGGAGCTGTTTTTT
cdr3_aa: CASSVTRGTTGELFF
j_call: TRBJ2-2
v_call: TRBV2
d_call: TRBD1

cdr3_nt: TGTGCCAGCAGCTCATTCCCAGGGATGAGCAATCAGCCCCAGCATTTT
cdr3_aa: CASSSFPGMSNQPQHF
j_call: TRBJ1-5
v_call: TRBV21-1
d_call: .

cdr3_nt: TGTGCCAGCAGCTCCCTGACTGGGGCGACTAGCGGGGTCCTCAGACAGTATTTT
cdr3_aa: CASSSLTGATSGVLRQYF
j_call: TRBJ2-3
v_call: TRBV7-3
d_call: TRBD2

cdr3_nt: TGTGCCAGCAGCCGGGGGGAAGACTACACTGAAGCTTTCTTT
cdr3_aa: CASSRGEDYTEAFF
j_call: TRBJ1-1
v_call: TRBV2
d_call: .